This T cell receptor (beta chain) originates from a study of cytomegalovirus exposure and HLA in healthy donors. Overall study findings and caveats: In a later analysis, several top co-occurrence clusters appeared linked to parvovirus B19, influenza, CMV and Epstein-Barr virus. A later analysis linked a missense DCLRE1C variant to TCR beta V- and J-gene trimming. As immune exposure information, only CMV serostatus was available. 87-base-pair reads could not separate some V segments, including TRBV6-2 and TRBV6-3.

As concerns this clone: What it binds is unknown.

PCR involved 60 Vbeta and 13 Jbeta primers. Method: immunoSEQ multiplex PCR; TCRdb's copy keeps in-frame clones and lacks some. This table lists 95,000 to 150,000 clones. V was cut by 3 bases and J by 4 bases, with 11 bases left in between. Germline V gene data show CDR1 as SGHNT and CDR2 as YENEEA. This CDR3 spans 14 amino acids. This chain connects TRBV11-3 to TRBJ2-3, with TRBD1 as a possible D gene (6 bases). The source of this sequence is a man in his late teens or twenties in good health and CMV-seronegative. Input material: PBMCs. Written as DNA, the CDR3 is TGTGCCAGCAGCTTCGGGCAGGGGCCAGATACGCAGTATTTT. The encoded protein is CASSFGQGPDTQYF.